This is a list of T cell receptor beta chains from one sample in a study of lung T cells in sarcoidosis with Löfgren's syndrome. In TCRdb, the reads were re-called with MiXCR into one record per CDR3 protein. The sample records some 21,000 distinct CDR3 sequences, roughly a fifth being singletons. The specimen sequenced was CD4+ T cells from bronchoalveolar lavage. The receptors originated from a human donor with sarcoidosis (Löfgren's syndrome or another form), or a control subject (not recorded which). Each CDR3 is given with its conserved first and last residue. The order of the fields is D gene, CDR3 length, J gene, clone size, V gene, CDR3 DNA, CDR3 protein. A D gene is named only where the DNA matches it firmly. Size is stated for part of the rows, as once, few or many counts, or as a class when the clone is expanded.

>.|14|TRBJ2-1|few|TRBV5-1
TGCGCCAGCAGCTTGGAGGGGTTAACTAATGAGCAGTTCTTC
CASSLEGLTNEQFF
>TRBD1|14|TRBJ1-2|few|TRBV2
TGTGCCAGCAGTGAACGGGGACAGGTAGACGGCTACACCTTC
CASSERGQVDGYTF
>.|14|TRBJ1-4|few|TRBV29-1
TGCAGCGCCGGTAGAGGGGATGAGCATGAAAAACTGTTTTTT
CSAGRGDEHEKLFF
>.|11|TRBJ2-1|few|TRBV29-1
TGCAGCGGCCACAGTGACAATGAGCAGTTCTTC
CSGHSDNEQFF
>.|13|TRBJ2-1|many|TRBV20-1
TGCAGTGCGGTTAAAGCGGCAGGGGATGAGCAGTTCTTC
CSAVKAAGDEQFF
>.|17|TRBJ2-1|.|TRBV12-3/TRBV12-4
TGTGCCAGCAGTTCCTCCGCCCCGGGTCTCTCCTACAATGAGCAGTTCTTC
CASSSSAPGLSYNEQFF
>.|14|TRBJ1-1|medium-sized|TRBV25-1
TGTGCCGGCCGACCAACCCGAAGGAACACTGAAGCTTTCTTT
CAGRPTRRNTEAFF
>.|14|TRBJ2-2|medium-sized|TRBV7-2
TGTGCCAGCAGCTTAGGATGGACTACCGGGGAGCTGTTTTTT
CASSLGWTTGELFF
>TRBD2|18|TRBJ2-1|few|TRBV7-9
TGTGCCAGCAGCTTAGCGACTAGCGGGGGCATTACGATGAATGAGCAGTTCTTC
CASSLATSGGITMNEQFF
>.|13|TRBJ1-2|many|TRBV20-1
TGCAGTGCTAGACGACAAGTTAACTATGGCTACACCTTC
CSARRQVNYGYTF
>.|16|TRBJ2-1|few|TRBV3-1
TGTGCCAGCAGCCAAGGAGTTCTGTTGTCCTACAATGAGCAGTTCTTC
CASSQGVLLSYNEQFF
>.|14|TRBJ2-5|many|TRBV11-1
TGTGCCAGCAGCATATGGAGGCATCAAGAGACCCAGTACTTC
CASSIWRHQETQYF
>.|15|TRBJ2-1|few|TRBV5-4
TGTGCCCCCTACAGAGGGACTGCAAACTGTAGTGAGCAGTTCTTC
CAPYRGTANCSEQFF
>.|14|TRBJ2-7|few|TRBV2
TGTGCCAGCAGTGATCAGGGGAGACCCTACGAGCAGTACTTC
CASSDQGRPYEQYF
>.|15|TRBJ1-5|many|TRBV20-1
TGCAGTGCTAGAGATGGGAGGGAGAGCAATCAGCCCCAGCATTTT
CSARDGRESNQPQHF
>.|14|TRBJ1-3|.|TRBV12-3/TRBV12-4
TGTGCCAGCGTGACAGGCGATCAGGGGAACACCATATACTTT
CASVTGDQGNTIYF
>TRBD2|19|TRBJ2-1|few|TRBV28
TGTGCCAGCAGCCTAGCGGGAGGGCCTGAGGCTCGCGCCTACAATGAGCAGCTCTTC
CASSLAGGPEARAYNEQLF
>.|11|TRBJ2-3|medium-sized|TRBV20-1
TGCAGTGCGACGGGCACAGATACGCAGTATTTT
CSATGTDTQYF
>.|15|TRBJ1-5|medium-sized|TRBV27
TGTGCCAGCAGCCCGGTCGGCAGAAATAGCCAGCCCCAGCATTTT
CASSPVGRNSQPQHF
>.|14|TRBJ1-1|.|TRBV11-2
TGTGCCAGCAGCTTGTCAGGAATGCTAACTGAAGCTTCCTTT
CASSLSGMLTEASF
>.|12|TRBJ1-5|many|TRBV7-8
TGTGCCAGCAGCTTGAACAATCAGCCCCAGCATTTT
CASSLNNQPQHF